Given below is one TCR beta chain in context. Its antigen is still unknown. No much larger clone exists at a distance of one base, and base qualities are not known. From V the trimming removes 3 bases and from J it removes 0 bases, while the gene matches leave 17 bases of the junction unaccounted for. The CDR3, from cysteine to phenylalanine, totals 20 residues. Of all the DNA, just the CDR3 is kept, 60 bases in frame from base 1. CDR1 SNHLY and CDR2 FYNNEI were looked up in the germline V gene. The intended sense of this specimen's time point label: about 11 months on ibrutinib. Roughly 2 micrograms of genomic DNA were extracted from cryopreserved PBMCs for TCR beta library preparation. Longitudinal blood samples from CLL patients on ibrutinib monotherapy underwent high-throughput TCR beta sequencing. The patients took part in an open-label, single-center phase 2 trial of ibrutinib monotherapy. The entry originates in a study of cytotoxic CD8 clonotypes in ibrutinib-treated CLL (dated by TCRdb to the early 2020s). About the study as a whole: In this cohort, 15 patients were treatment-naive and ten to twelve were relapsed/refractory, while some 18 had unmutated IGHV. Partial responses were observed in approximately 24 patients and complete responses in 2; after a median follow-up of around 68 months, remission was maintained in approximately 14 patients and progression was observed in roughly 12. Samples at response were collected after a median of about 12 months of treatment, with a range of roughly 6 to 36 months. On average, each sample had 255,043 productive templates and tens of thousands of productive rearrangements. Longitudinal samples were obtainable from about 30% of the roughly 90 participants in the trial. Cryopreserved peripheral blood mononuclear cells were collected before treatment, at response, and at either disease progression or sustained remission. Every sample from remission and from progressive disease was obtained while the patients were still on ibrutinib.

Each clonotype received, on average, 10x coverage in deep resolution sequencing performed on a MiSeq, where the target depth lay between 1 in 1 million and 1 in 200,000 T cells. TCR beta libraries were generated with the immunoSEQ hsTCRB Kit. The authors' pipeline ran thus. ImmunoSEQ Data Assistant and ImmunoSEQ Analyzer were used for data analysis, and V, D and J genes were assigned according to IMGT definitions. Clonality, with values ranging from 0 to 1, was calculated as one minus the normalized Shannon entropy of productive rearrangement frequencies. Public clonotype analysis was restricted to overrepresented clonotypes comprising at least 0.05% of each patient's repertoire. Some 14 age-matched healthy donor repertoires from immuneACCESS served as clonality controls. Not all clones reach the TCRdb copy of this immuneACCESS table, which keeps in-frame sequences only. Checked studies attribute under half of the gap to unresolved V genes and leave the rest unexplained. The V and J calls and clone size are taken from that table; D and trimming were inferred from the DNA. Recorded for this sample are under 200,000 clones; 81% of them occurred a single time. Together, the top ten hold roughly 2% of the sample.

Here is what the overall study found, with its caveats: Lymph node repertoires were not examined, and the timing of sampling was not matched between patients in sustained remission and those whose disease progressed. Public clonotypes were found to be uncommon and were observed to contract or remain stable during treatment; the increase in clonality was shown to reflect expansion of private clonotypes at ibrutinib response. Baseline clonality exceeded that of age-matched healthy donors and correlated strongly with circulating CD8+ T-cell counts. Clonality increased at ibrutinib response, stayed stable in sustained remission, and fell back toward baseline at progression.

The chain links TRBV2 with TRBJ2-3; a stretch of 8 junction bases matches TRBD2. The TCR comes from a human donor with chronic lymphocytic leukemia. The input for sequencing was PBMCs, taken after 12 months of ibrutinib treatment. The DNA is TGTGCCAGCAGTGACCCCGCAGAATCAGCGGGGGTCGTCAGCACAGATACGCAGTATTTT. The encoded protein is CASSDPAESAGVVSTDTQYF.